This is a list of T cell receptor beta chains from one sample in a study of human T cells and chemical hapten exposure. Via MiXCR, TCRdb re-called the RACE reads, giving one row per CDR3 protein. The table shows about 73,000 distinct CDR3 sequences, with approximately 9% occurring only once. The sample consisted of whole blood, taken in connection with sensitization to the hapten diphenylcyclopropenone (DPC). The receptors were gathered from a woman aged 45-65 years with alopecia areata. Some clones in this sample may be carry-over from other donors' samples. CDR3s include the opening cysteine and the closing phenylalanine or tryptophan. The D gene is left open where the match is weak. A row's size may be missing; if present it is once, few, many or a size class.

J gene | V gene | clone size | D gene | CDR3 DNA | CDR3 protein
TRBJ2-5 | TRBV29-1 | few | TRBD2 | TGCAGCGTTCAAGGGCTAGCGGGAGTAGAGGAGACCCAGTACTTC | CSVQGLAGVEETQYF
TRBJ2-7 | TRBV20-1 | many | NA | TGCAGTGCCCGCCCATCGGGGACAACCGAGCAGTACTTC | CSARPSGTTEQYF
TRBJ2-3 | TRBV9 | many | NA | TGTGCCAGCAAGAGGACAGCGACAGATACGCAGTATTTT | CASKRTATDTQYF
TRBJ2-3 | TRBV2 | few | NA | TGTGCCAGCAGCCCTGATCTAGGCCTTTCCCGCACAGATACGCAGTATTTT | CASSPDLGLSRTDTQYF
TRBJ1-2 | TRBV7-9 | NA | NA | TGTGCCAGCAGCCGACTGGGGGAAGTAACTAACTATGGCTACACCTTC | CASSRLGEVTNYGYTF
TRBJ1-2 | TRBV5-6 | few | TRBD1 | TGTGCCAGCAGCTGGGTACAAGAGACAGGGGACTATGGCTACACCTTC | CASSWVQETGDYGYTF
TRBJ1-5 | TRBV6-1 | many | NA | TGTGCCAGCAGAACATACAATCAGCCCCAGCATTTT | CASRTYNQPQHF
TRBJ2-3 | TRBV3-1 | few | NA | TGTGCCAGCAGCCAAGTGGGCGGGAAGAGAGATACGCAGTATTTT | CASSQVGGKRDTQYF
TRBJ1-1 | TRBV13 | many | NA | TGTGCCAGCAGCTTAAGGGGGAGCACTGAAGCTTTCTTT | CASSLRGSTEAFF
TRBJ1-2 | TRBV3-1 | NA | NA | TGTGCCAGCAGCCACGGGCCCTCCGGGACCCTCTATGGCTACACCTTC | CASSHGPSGTLYGYTF
TRBJ2-7 | TRBV9 | NA | NA | TGTGCCAGCAGCGGATCTGCAGGGTTTTACGAGCAGTACTTC | CASSGSAGFYEQYF
TRBJ1-1 | TRBV5-6 | NA | TRBD1 | TGTGCCAGCAGTCTCGGGGACAGTAACACTGAAGCTTTCTTT | CASSLGDSNTEAFF
TRBJ2-2 | TRBV3-1 | NA | TRBD1 | TGTGCCAGCAGCCTCGGGGACAGCAACACCGGGGAGCTGTTTTTT | CASSLGDSNTGELFF
TRBJ2-7 | TRBV15 | NA | NA | TGTGCCACCAGCACTTGGTTGGGAGAGCAGTACTTC | CATSTWLGEQYF
TRBJ2-6 | TRBV9 | few | NA | TGTGCCAGCAGCCCGCGACAGGTTGGGGCCAACGTCCTGACTTTC | CASSPRQVGANVLTF
TRBJ2-7 | TRBV20-1 | few | TRBD2 | TGCAGTGCTACTAGCGGGGGGGCGAACGAGCAGTACTTC | CSATSGGANEQYF
TRBJ2-7 | TRBV30 | many | TRBD2 | TGTGCCTGGAGTGTTCCTCTCCTAGCGGGAACCTACGAGCAGTACTTC | CAWSVPLLAGTYEQYF
TRBJ2-1 | TRBV28 | many | NA | TGTGCCAGCAGTCAAGGGGGCTCCTACAATGAGCAGTTCTTC | CASSQGGSYNEQFF
TRBJ1-6 | TRBV7-2 | few | TRBD1 | TGTGCCAGCAGCTTGGGCAGGGGGCTGAATAATTCACCCCTCCACTTT | CASSLGRGLNNSPLHF
TRBJ2-3 | TRBV12-5 | NA | NA | TGTGCTAGTGGTCCCCCCGGACAGTCTAGCACAGATACGCAGTATTTT | CASGPPGQSSTDTQYF
TRBJ2-3 | TRBV10-1 | many | NA | TGCGCCAGCAGTGGAACCACAGATACGCAGTATTTT | CASSGTTDTQYF
TRBJ2-4 | TRBV4-2 | few | TRBD1 | TGTGCCAGCAGCCAAGAGGTCGGGACAGGGGGCCAGGCCAAAAACATTCAGTACTTC | CASSQEVGTGGQAKNIQYF
TRBJ2-1 | TRBV20-1 | NA | TRBD2 | TGCAGTGCTAGGACTAGCAACTACAATGAGCAGTTCTTC | CSARTSNYNEQFF
TRBJ1-6 | TRBV9 | many | NA | TGTGCCAGATCGACCTGCGTAGGTTCACCCCTCCACTTT | CARSTCVGSPLHF
TRBJ2-1 | TRBV12-3/TRBV12-4 | NA | TRBD2 | TGTGCCAGCAGCCCTATTAGCGGGGGGGCTTCCCCTGAGCAGTTCTTC | CASSPISGGASPEQFF
TRBJ1-1 | TRBV20-1 | few | NA | TGCAGTGCTAGAGCAGGGAGACTTAACACTGAAGCTTTCTTT | CSARAGRLNTEAFF
TRBJ2-3 | TRBV20-1 | NA | TRBD2 | TGCAGTGCCGGTAGCGGGGGGGCCCTCGGCACAGATACGCAGTATTTT | CSAGSGGALGTDTQYF
TRBJ1-2 | TRBV20-1 | NA | TRBD1 | TGCAGTGCTAGAACTGACGTTAAGGGGGCCTATGGCTACACCTTC | CSARTDVKGAYGYTF
TRBJ1-2 | TRBV29-1 | many | TRBD1 | TGCAGCGTCCCGAGTGACAGGGGATCTCTCAACTATGGCTACACCTTC | CSVPSDRGSLNYGYTF
TRBJ1-6 | TRBV7-2 | many | NA | TGTGCCAGCAGCCCCCGTACCATGACACCCCTCCACTTT | CASSPRTMTPLHF
TRBJ2-2 | TRBV5-1 | NA | NA | TGCGCCAGCAGCTTGGATGACAGGCCCACCGGGGAGCTGTTTTTT | CASSLDDRPTGELFF
TRBJ1-6 | TRBV6-1 | NA | NA | TGTGCCAGCAGTGAAGAGGGCCGAGGTAATTCACCCCTCCACTTT | CASSEEGRGNSPLHF
TRBJ1-1 | TRBV7-9 | NA | NA | TGTGCCAGCACCCCGGGACCCGGAGGGACTGAAGCTTTCTTT | CASTPGPGGTEAFF